The 9 T cell receptor beta chains listed next were all sequenced from one sample in a study of T cell responses to AZD1222 COVID-19 vaccine. TCRdb's table, derived via immunoSEQ multiplex PCR, lists solely in-frame clones and lacks some. Of approximately 150,000 clones in the sample, 85% to 95% were seen once. This specimen was peripheral blood, taken on day 0 of AZD1222 vaccination. Source of these receptors: an adult in good health.

The genes are TRBV13 and TRBJ2-2; D is ambiguous. Germline CDR1 PRHDT, CDR2 FYEKMQ (reference sequence). The CDR3 covers 12 residues. Trimming removed 4 bases from V and 9 bases from J, with 9 bases in between. The DNA for the CDR3 is TGTGCCAGCAGCTCCTCGGCTCGGGAGCTGTTTTTT. Residues: CASSSSARELFF.

The chain links TRBV10-1 to TRBJ2-4; the D gene is possibly TRBD1 (6 bases). CDR1 is WNHNN, CDR2 SYGVQD, per germline (reference sequence). The length of the CDR3 is 11 residues. The CDR3 here is CGAQGVDIQYF. CDR3 bases: TGCGGGGCACAGGGTGTTGACATTCAGTACTTC.

This clone was detected only once. CDR3 sequence reads: CASSLTSGAAGELFF. The CDR3 DNA reads TGTGCCAGCAGCCTGACTAGCGGGGCGGCCGGGGAGCTGTTTTTT. The chain links TRBV7-6 to TRBJ2-2; 11 nucleotides agree with TRBD2. The CDR3 has 15 amino acids. CDR1 is SGHVS, CDR2 FNYEAQ, per germline. The junction had 5 bases not matched to a gene; V was cut back by 5 bases and J by 6 bases.

This rearrangement joins TRBV6-5 to TRBJ2-2, with D perhaps matching TRBD1 (6 bases). This CDR3 is 15 amino acids long. The V and J ends lost 4 bases and 1 base respectively, with 10 bases between them. Germline CDR1 is MNHEY and CDR2 is SVGAGI. The CDR3 coding sequence is TGTGCCAGCAGTTCCCAGACAGGGAACACCGGGGAGCTGTTTTTT. This sequence encodes CASSSQTGNTGELFF.

Concerning this clone itself: Other nucleotide sequences in the sample specify the same CDR3. Here the CDR3 reads CASSVDRGSEKLFF. The CDR3 DNA reads as TGTGCCAGCAGTGTGGACAGGGGATCCGAAAAACTGTTTTTT. The chain has TRBV2 and TRBJ1-4, with TRBD1 identical over 9 bases. V shed 4 bases and J 8 bases; nucleotides not matched to a gene: 5. Looked up from germline, CDR1 is SNHLY and CDR2 is FYNNEI. The CDR3 contains 14 residues.

This clone has just one count. The rearrangement joins TRBV10-2 to TRBJ2-1; D could derive from TRBD1 or TRBD2 (6 bases each). Trimming took off 8 bases at V and 2 bases at J, with 13 bases between the two ends. Germline V gene sequence: CDR1 WSHSY, CDR2 SAAADI. This CDR3 is built from 14 residues. The CDR3, as DNA: TGCGCCAGCGAAGGGGGGCGCGCCTACAATGAGCAGTTCTTC. Translating it yields CASEGGRAYNEQFF.

The chain has TRBV5-1 and TRBJ1-1, with 11 bases identical to TRBD1. The V gene end was trimmed by 4 bases and the J gene end by 8 bases; junction bases not matched to a gene: 1. This CDR3 comprises 12 residues. Germline V lookup: CDR1 SGHRS, CDR2 YFSETQ. DNA for the CDR3: TGCGCCAGCAGCCGGACAGGGGGCGAAGCTTTCTTT. Protein sequence: CASSRTGGEAFF.

The chain is built from TRBV18 and TRBJ2-5, with a weak D call TRBD2 (5 bases). Germline V gene sequence: CDR1 KGHSH, CDR2 LQKENI. The V end was cut by 2 bases, the J end by 5 bases, with 12 bases between. This CDR3 has 14 amino acids. The CDR3: CASSPSTKWETQYF. In DNA, the CDR3 is TGTGCCAGCTCACCATCGACTAAATGGGAGACCCAGTACTTC.

The sample holds one count of this clone. At one end the junction does not follow the germline gene, possibly because of a read error. The chain joins TRBV4-2 to TRBJ2-7, with D perhaps TRBD1 or TRBD2 (7 bases each). This CDR3 has 13 amino acids. Per germline, CDR1 LGHNA and CDR2 YNFKEQ. This CDR3 reads CASSQDPGRGRVF. The DNA for the CDR3 is TGTGCCAGCAGCCAAGATCCGGGGAGGGGGCGCGTCTTC.